This note documents a single T cell receptor (beta chain) sequence. Its antigen remains unidentified. In the same sample, other DNA sequences code for this CDR3. This sample stems from a study of cytomegalovirus exposure and HLA in healthy donors. Study-wide points: In a later analysis, TCR beta V- and J-gene trimming was associated with a missense DCLRE1C variant. DRB1 had the most TCR associations and HLA-C the fewest, a later analysis found, with rates varying by HLA locus. Exclusion applied to some V segments, including TRBV6-2 and TRBV6-3, as they were indistinguishable.

PCR involved 60 Vbeta and 13 Jbeta primers. Profiled with immunoSEQ multiplex PCR; TCRdb holds only in-frame clones, not every one. The top ten clones hold 2.5% to 3% of a sample with about 110,000 clones, around 83% of them seen once. Germline lookup yields CDR1 LGHNA and CDR2 YNFKEQ. Trimming stripped 3 bases from V and 1 base from J, with 11 bases between. The CDR3 contains 15 residues. The specimen sequenced was PBMCs. The TCR comes from a woman aged 60-75 years in good health and CMV-seropositive. This sequence joins TRBV4-2 and TRBJ2-3, with D possibly TRBD2 on 5 matching bases. DNA of the CDR3: TGTGCCAGCAGCCAGGACTTTGGCGGCACAGATACGCAGTATTTT. Its protein product is CASSQDFGGTDTQYF.